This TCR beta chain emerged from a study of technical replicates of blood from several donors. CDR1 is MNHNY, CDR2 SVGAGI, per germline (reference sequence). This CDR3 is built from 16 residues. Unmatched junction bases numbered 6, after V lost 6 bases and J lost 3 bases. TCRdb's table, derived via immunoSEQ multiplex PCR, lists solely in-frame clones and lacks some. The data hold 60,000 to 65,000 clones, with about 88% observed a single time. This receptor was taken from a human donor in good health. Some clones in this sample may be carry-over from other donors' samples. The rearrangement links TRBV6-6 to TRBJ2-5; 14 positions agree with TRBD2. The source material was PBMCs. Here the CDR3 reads CASRRTSGGIEETQYF. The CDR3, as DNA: TGTGCCAGCAGGCGGACTAGCGGGGGGATCGAAGAGACCCAGTACTTC.